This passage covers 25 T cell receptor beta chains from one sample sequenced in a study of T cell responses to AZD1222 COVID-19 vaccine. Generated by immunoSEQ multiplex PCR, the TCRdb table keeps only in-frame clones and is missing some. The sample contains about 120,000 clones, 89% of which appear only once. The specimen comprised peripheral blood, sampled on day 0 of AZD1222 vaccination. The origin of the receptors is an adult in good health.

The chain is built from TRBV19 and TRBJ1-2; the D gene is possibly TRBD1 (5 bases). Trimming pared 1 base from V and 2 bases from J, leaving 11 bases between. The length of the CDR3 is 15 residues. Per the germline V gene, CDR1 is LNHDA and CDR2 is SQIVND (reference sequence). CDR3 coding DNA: TGTGCCAGTAGTATAGGGACACGATCGAACTATGGCTACACCTTC. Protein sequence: CASSIGTRSNYGYTF.

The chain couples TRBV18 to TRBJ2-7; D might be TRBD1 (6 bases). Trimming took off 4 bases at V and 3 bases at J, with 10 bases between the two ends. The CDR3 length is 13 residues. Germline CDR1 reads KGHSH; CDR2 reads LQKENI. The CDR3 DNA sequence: TGTGCCAGCTCACTTCCGGACAGCTACGAGCAGTACTTC. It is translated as CASSLPDSYEQYF.

This chain's CDR3 is CASSVGAGDGEKLFF. The CDR3 nucleotides are TGTGCCAGCAGCGTAGGGGCAGGGGACGGTGAAAAACTGTTTTTT. V gene TRBV9 combines with J gene TRBJ1-4, with D possibly TRBD1 on 6 matching bases. Germline V lookup: CDR1 SGDLS, CDR2 YYNGEE. V lost 0 bases to trimming and J lost 7 bases, with 13 bases between them. The CDR3 runs 15 residues.

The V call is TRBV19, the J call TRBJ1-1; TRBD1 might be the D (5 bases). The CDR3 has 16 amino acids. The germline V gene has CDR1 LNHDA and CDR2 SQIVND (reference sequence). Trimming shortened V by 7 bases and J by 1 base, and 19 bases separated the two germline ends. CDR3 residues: CASNLPRAGPNTEAFF. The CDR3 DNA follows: TGTGCCAGTAATCTCCCTCGGGCAGGGCCGAACACTGAAGCTTTCTTT.

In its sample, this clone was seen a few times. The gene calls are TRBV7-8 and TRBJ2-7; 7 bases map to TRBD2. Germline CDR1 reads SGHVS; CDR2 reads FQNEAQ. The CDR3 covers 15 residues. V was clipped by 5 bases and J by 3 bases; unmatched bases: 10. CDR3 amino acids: CASSIRLGEGYEQYF. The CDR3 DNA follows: TGTGCCAGCAGCATACGACTAGGGGAGGGCTACGAGCAGTACTTC. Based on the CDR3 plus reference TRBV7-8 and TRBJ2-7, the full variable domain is GAGVSQSPRYKVAKRGQDVALRCDPISGHVSLFWYQQALGQGPEFLTYFQNEAQLDKSGLPSDRFFAERPEGSVSTLKIQRTQQEDSAVYLCASSIRLGEGYEQYFGPGTRLTVT.

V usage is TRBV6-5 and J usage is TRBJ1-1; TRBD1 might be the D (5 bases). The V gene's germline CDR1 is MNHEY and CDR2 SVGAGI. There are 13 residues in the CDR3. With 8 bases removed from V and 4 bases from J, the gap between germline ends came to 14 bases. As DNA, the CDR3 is TGTGCCAGCGGCAGGGATTCTGGCACTGAAGCTTTCTTT. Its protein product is CASGRDSGTEAFF.

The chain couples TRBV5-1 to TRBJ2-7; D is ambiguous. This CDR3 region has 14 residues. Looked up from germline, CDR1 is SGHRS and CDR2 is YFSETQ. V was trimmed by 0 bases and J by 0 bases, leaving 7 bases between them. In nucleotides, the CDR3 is TGCGCCAGCAGCTTGGCGCTAAGCTCCTACGAGCAGTACTTC. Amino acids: CASSLALSSYEQYF.

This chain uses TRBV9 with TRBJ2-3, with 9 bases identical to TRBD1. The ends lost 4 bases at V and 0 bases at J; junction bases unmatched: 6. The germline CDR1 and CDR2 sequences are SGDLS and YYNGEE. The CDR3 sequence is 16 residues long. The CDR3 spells CASSTRQGGSTDTQYF. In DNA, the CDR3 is TGTGCCAGCAGCACCCGACAGGGGGGTAGCACAGATACGCAGTATTTT.

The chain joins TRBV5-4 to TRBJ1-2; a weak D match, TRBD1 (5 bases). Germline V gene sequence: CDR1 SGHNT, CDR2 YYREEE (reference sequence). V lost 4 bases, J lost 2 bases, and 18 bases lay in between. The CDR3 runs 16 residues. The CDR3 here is CASSQLVGVGNYGYTF. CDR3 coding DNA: TGTGCCAGCAGCCAATTAGTGGGGGTTGGGAACTATGGCTACACCTTC.

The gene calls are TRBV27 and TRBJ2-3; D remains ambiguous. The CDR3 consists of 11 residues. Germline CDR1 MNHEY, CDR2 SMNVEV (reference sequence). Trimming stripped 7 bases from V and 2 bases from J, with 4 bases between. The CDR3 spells CASTSTDTQYF. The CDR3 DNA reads TGTGCCAGCACCTCCACAGATACGCAGTATTTT.

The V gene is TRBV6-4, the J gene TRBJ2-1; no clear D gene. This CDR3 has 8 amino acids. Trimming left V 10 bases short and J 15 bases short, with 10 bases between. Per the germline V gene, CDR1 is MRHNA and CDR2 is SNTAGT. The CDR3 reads CATLEAFF. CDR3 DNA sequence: TGTGCCACCCTTGAGGCGTTCTTC.

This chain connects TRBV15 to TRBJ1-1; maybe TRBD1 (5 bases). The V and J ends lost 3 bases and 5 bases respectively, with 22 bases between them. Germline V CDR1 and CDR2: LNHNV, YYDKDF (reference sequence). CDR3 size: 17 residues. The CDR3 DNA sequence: TGTGCCACCAGCAGTCTCCGAAAATCACAGGCGGGGACTGAAGCTTTCTTT. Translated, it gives CATSSLRKSQAGTEAFF.

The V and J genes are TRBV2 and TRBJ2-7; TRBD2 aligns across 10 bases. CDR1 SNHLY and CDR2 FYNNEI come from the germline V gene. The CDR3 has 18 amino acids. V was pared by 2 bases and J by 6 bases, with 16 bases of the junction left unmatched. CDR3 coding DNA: TGTGCCAGCAGTGAAAGGGTAGCGGGAGGAGTTAAGGGGCGCGAGCAGTACTTC. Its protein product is CASSERVAGGVKGREQYF.

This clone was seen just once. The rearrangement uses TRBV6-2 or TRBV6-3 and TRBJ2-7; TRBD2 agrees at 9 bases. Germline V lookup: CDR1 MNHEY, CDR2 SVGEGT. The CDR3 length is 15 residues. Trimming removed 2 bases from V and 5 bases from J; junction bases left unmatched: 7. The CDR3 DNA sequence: TGTGCCAGCAGTTACCTCGGACTAGCGTGGGACGAGCAGTACTTC. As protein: CASSYLGLAWDEQYF.

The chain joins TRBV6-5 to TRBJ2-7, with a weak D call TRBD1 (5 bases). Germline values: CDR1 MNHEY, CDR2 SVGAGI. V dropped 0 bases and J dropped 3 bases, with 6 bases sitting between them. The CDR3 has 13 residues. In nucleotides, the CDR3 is TGTGCCAGCAGTTACTCGACAGACTACGAGCAGTACTTC. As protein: CASSYSTDYEQYF.

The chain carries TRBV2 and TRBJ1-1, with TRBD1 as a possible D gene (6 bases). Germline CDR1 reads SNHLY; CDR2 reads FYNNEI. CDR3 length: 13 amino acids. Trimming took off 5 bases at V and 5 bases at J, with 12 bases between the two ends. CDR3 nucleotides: TGTGCCAGCAGTATACAGGGTGGGACTGAAGCTTTCTTT. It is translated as CASSIQGGTEAFF.

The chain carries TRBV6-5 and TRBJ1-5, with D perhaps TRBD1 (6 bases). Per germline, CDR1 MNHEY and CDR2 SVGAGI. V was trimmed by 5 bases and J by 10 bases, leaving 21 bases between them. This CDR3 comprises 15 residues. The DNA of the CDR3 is TGTGCCAGCAGTCCCCACGGACAGCCCCTCGAACCCCAGCATTTT. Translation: CASSPHGQPLEPQHF.

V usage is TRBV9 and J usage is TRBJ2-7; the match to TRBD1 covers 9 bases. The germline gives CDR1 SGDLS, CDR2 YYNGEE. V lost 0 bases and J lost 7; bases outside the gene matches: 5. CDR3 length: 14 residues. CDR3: CASSVEGQGLEQYF. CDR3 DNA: TGTGCCAGCAGCGTAGAGGGACAGGGCCTGGAGCAGTACTTC.

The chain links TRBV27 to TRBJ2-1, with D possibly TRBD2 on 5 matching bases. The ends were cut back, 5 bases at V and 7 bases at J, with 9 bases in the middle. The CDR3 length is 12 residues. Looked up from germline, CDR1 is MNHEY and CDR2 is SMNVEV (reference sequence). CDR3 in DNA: TGTGCCAGCAGTCCGGGGAGTAATGAGCAGTTCTTC. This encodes CASSPGSNEQFF.

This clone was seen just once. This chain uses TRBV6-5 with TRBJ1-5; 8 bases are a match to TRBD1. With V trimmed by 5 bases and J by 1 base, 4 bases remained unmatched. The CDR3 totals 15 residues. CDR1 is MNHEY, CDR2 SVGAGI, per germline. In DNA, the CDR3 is TGTGCCAGCAGTCGACAGGGGCCAAGCAATCAGCCCCAGCATTTT. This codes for CASSRQGPSNQPQHF.

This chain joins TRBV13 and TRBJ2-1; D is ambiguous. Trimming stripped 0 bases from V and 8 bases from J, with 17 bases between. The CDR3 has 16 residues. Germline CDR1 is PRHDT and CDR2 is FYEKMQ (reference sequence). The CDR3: CASSLGLAVRVHEQFF. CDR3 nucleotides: TGTGCCAGCAGCTTAGGACTGGCGGTGAGAGTTCATGAGCAGTTCTTC.

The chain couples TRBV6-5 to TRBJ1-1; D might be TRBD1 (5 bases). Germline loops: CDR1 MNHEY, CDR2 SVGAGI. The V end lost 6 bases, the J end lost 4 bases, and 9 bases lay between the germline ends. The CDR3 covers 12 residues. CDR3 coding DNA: TGTGCCAGCAGCTTCAGGGCCACTGAAGCTTTCTTT. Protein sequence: CASSFRATEAFF.

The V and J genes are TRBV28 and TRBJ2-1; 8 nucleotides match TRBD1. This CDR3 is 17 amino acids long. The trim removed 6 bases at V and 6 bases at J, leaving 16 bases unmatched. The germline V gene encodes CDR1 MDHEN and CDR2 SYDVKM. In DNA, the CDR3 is TGTGCCAGCAGAGCTAACGCCGGGACAGGTTTGGGCAATGAGCAGTTCTTC. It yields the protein CASRANAGTGLGNEQFF.

The chain's CDR3 is CASSVRRDSASGANVLTF. For the CDR3, the DNA is TGTGCCAGCAGCGTACGCCGGGACAGCGCCTCTGGGGCCAACGTCCTGACTTTC. The rearrangement joins TRBV4-2 to TRBJ2-6, with TRBD1 identical over 7 bases. Germline values: CDR1 LGHNA, CDR2 YNFKEQ. This CDR3 spans 18 amino acids. With V trimmed by 5 bases and J by 0 bases, 10 bases remained unmatched.

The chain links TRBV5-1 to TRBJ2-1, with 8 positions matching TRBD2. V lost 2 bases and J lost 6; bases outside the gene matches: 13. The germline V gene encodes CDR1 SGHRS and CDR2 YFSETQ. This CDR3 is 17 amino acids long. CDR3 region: CASSFEREWYGSNEQFF. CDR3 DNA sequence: TGCGCCAGCAGCTTTGAGCGGGAGTGGTACGGTAGCAATGAGCAGTTCTTC.